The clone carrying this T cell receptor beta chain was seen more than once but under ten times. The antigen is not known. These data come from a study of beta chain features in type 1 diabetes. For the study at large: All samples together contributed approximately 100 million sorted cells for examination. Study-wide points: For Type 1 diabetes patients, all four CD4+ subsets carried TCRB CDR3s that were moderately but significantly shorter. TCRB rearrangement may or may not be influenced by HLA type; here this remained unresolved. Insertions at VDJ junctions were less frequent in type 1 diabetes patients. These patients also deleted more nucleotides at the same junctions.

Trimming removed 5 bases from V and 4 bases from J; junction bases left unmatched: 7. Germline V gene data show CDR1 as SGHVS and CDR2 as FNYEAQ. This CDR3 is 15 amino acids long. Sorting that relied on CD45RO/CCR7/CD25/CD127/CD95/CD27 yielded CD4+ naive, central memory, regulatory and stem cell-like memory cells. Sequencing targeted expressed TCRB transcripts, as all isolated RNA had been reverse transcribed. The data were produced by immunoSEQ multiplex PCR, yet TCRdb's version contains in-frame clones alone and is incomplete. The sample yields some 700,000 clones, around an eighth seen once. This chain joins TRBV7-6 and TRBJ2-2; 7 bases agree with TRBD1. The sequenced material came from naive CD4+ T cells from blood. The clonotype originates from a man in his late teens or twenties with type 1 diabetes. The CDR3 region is CASSKGTVPTGELFF. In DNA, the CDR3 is TGTGCCAGCAGCAAAGGGACAGTCCCCACCGGGGAGCTGTTTTTT.